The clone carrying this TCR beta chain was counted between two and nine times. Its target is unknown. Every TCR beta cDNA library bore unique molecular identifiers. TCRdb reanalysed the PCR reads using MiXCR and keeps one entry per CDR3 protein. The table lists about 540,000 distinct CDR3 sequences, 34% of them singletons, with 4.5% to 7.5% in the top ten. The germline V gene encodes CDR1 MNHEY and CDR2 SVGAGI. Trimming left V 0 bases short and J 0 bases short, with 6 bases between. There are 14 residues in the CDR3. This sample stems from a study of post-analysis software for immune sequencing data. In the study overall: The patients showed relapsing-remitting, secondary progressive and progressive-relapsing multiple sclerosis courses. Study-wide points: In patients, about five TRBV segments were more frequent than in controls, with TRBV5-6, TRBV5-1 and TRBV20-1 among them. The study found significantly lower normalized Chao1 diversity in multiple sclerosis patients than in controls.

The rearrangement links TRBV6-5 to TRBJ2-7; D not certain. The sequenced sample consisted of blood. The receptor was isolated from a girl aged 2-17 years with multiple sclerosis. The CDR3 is CASSYSRYSYEQYF. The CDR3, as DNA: TGTGCCAGCAGTTACTCAAGGTACTCCTACGAGCAGTACTTC.